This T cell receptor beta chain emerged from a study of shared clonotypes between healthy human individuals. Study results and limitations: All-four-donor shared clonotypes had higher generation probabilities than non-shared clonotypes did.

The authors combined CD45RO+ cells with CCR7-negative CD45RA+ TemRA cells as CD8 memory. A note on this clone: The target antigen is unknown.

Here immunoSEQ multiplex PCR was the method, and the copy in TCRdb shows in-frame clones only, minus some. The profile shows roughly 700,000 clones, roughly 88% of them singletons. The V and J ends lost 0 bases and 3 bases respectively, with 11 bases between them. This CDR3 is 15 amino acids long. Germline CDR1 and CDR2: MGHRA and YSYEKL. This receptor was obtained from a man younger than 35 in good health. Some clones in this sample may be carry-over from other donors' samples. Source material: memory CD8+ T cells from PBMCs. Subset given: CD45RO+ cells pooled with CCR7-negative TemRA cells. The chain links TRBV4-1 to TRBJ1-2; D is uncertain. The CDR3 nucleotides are TGCGCCAGCAGCCAAGAGATGGGCGTGTACTATGGCTACACCTTC. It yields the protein CASSQEMGVYYGYTF.